These 22 T cell receptor beta chains were sequenced from one sample in a study of blood T cell repertoires in COVID-19. Clones were read by immunoSEQ multiplex PCR, and TCRdb kept only the in-frame ones, dropping some. The sample includes roughly 95,000 clones, about 89% of them seen just once. The sample was peripheral blood. The receptors derive from a woman in her forties or fifties in a cohort sampled during active COVID-19.

The gene calls are TRBV11-2 and TRBJ1-2, with TRBD1 matching 8 bases. Unmatched junction bases numbered 5, after V lost 4 bases and J lost 4 bases. The CDR3 length is 14 residues. CDR1 and CDR2 from the germline V gene are SGHAT and FQNNGV. The CDR3 DNA reads as TGTGCCAGCAGCTCGCAACAGGGGGGCTATGGCTACACCTTC. It yields the protein CASSSQQGGYGYTF.

The V and J genes are TRBV6-5 and TRBJ2-6; a weak D match, TRBD2 (5 bases). CDR1 MNHEY and CDR2 SVGAGI come from the germline V gene. The CDR3 has 16 residues. Trimming shortened V by 2 bases and J by 4 bases, and 12 bases separated the two germline ends. For the CDR3, the DNA is TGTGCCAGCAGTTACCAGGACTTTGCAGGGGCCAACGTCCTGACTTTC. Its translation is CASSYQDFAGANVLTF.

This clone was observed once. The J gene is TRBJ2-4, the V gene TRBV9; D remains unclear. This CDR3 region has 17 residues. V shed 0 bases and J shed 0 bases, with 13 bases lying between them. Germline CDR1 reads SGDLS; CDR2 reads YYNGEE. DNA for the CDR3: TGTGCCAGCAGCGTAGGAGAAGAACCCCTAGCCAAAAACATTCAGTACTTC. Translated: CASSVGEEPLAKNIQYF.

The chain recombines TRBV10-2 with TRBJ2-4, with 8 bases that match TRBD1. This CDR3 is built from 15 residues. Losses at the gene ends were 6 bases for V and 2 bases for J; bases not matched to a gene: 6. CDR1 is WSHSY, CDR2 SAAADI, per germline. Here the CDR3 DNA reads TGCGCCAGCAGGGACCGACAGGGGCCCAAAAACATTCAGTACTTC. Its protein is CASRDRQGPKNIQYF.

V and J are TRBV14 and TRBJ1-1, with 9 positions matching TRBD1. The J segment lost 4 bases and the V segment lost 3 bases, leaving 6 bases of the junction unmatched. Germline V gene sequence: CDR1 SGHDN, CDR2 FVKESK. The CDR3 loop spans 15 amino acids. The CDR3 spells CASSHYRGLRTEAFF. The CDR3 nucleotides read TGTGCCAGCAGCCACTACAGGGGGCTTCGCACTGAAGCTTTCTTT.

In nucleotides, the CDR3 is TGTGCCAGCAGTGAACCCGTTACAGGGGTAGACGAGCAGTTCTTC. It translates to CASSEPVTGVDEQFF. V and J are TRBV25-1 and TRBJ2-1, with 7 positions matching TRBD1. This CDR3 is 15 amino acids long. Looked up from germline, CDR1 is MGHDK and CDR2 is SYGVNS. The V gene end was trimmed by 2 bases and the J gene end by 10 bases; junction bases not matched to a gene: 11. Supplemented by reference TRBV25-1 and TRBJ2-1, the full variable domain reads EADIYQTPRYLVIGTGKKITLECSQTMGHDKMYWYQQDPGMELHLIHYSYGVNSTEKGDLSSESTVSRIRTEHFPLTLESARPSHTSQYLCASSEPVTGVDEQFFGPGTRLTVL.

This rearrangement joins TRBV5-1 to TRBJ2-5, with D tentatively TRBD1 (6 bases). V shed 2 bases and J shed 5 bases, with 25 bases lying between them. In germline, CDR1 is SGHRS, CDR2 YFSETQ. The CDR3 is 18 residues long. CDR3 in amino acids: CASSFWTGSRGIWETQYF. CDR3 bases: TGCGCCAGCAGCTTCTGGACGGGGAGCAGGGGTATTTGGGAGACCCAGTACTTC.

V gene TRBV10-1 combines with J gene TRBJ2-1; D gene uncertain. Germline V gene data show CDR1 as WNHNN and CDR2 as SYGVQD (reference sequence). The CDR3 loop spans 10 amino acids. V was clipped by 10 bases and J by 8 bases, with 9 bases between them. The CDR3 is CAILKYEQFF. Here the CDR3 DNA reads TGCGCCATCCTAAAGTATGAGCAGTTCTTC.

The genes are TRBV19 and TRBJ2-3; 8 bases are a match to TRBD2. The CDR3 extends over 15 amino acids. Germline V gives CDR1 LNHDA, CDR2 SQIVND (reference sequence). J gave up 0 bases and V 3 bases, and 2 bases lay outside the gene matches. CDR3 DNA: TGTGCCAGTAGTATGACGGGAGGGAGCACAGATACGCAGTATTTT. Amino acid sequence: CASSMTGGSTDTQYF.

The chain employs TRBV28 and TRBJ1-2; 9 nucleotides align to TRBD1. Germline V gives CDR1 MDHEN, CDR2 SYDVKM. The V and J ends lost 6 bases and 8 bases, in that order; junction bases with no gene match: 13. The CDR3 is 15 amino acids. CDR3 DNA: TGTGCCAGCAGAGCGAACCGGGACAGGGTGGGCGGCTACACCTTC. Protein product: CASRANRDRVGGYTF.

This clone showed up just once. The chain combines TRBV11-3 with TRBJ2-1; possible D gene TRBD2, 5 bases. The CDR3 extends over 15 amino acids. Germline V gene lookup returns CDR1 SGHNT and CDR2 YENEEA. The V end lost 3 bases, the J end lost 0 bases, and 9 bases lay between the germline ends. CDR3 amino acids: CASSFLAGSYNEQFF. CDR3 nucleotide sequence: TGTGCCAGCAGCTTCCTAGCTGGCTCCTACAATGAGCAGTTCTTC.

This clone turned up a few times. The chain recombines TRBV29-1 with TRBJ2-7; perhaps TRBD1 as D (5 bases). The V gene lost 6 bases and the J gene lost 2 bases, with 17 bases spanning the gap. Germline values: CDR1 SQVTM, CDR2 ANQGSEA. The CDR3 loop spans 14 amino acids. CDR3 DNA sequence: TGCAGCGTCTATACCCCAGGGAACCCCTACGAGCAGTACTTC. This codes for CSVYTPGNPYEQYF.

The chain has TRBV19 and TRBJ1-5, with D possibly being TRBD1 (6 bases). This CDR3 has 13 residues. Germline CDR1 and CDR2: LNHDA and SQIVND (reference sequence). V dropped 5 bases and J dropped 3 bases, with 8 bases sitting between them. Here the CDR3 reads CASSPGVNQPQHF. In nucleotides, the CDR3 is TGTGCCAGTAGTCCAGGGGTCAATCAGCCCCAGCATTTT.

This chain links TRBV5-1 with TRBJ2-1; TRBD2 matches 7 bases. Germline V gives CDR1 SGHRS, CDR2 YFSETQ. J gave up 6 bases and V 3 bases, and 6 bases lay outside the gene matches. The CDR3 is made up of 14 amino acids. CDR3 nucleotide sequence: TGCGCCAGCAGCTATACGGGACTACTCAATGAGCAGTTCTTC. Residues: CASSYTGLLNEQFF.

This chain uses TRBV2 with TRBJ2-7, with 7 bases fitting TRBD2. Germline loops: CDR1 SNHLY, CDR2 FYNNEI. V gave up 2 bases and J gave up 0 bases; unmatched junction bases: 7. The CDR3 sequence is 16 residues long. The CDR3 here is CASSERVGGTSYEQYF. In DNA, the CDR3 is TGTGCCAGCAGTGAAAGGGTGGGAGGGACCTCCTACGAGCAGTACTTC.

V and J are TRBV18 and TRBJ1-2; D ambiguous. Germline V gives CDR1 KGHSH, CDR2 LQKENI. V was clipped by 2 bases and J by 4 bases, with 11 bases between them. There are 14 residues in the CDR3. CDR3 DNA sequence: TGTGCCAGCTCACCAGTAAGGGAGGGCTATGGCTACACCTTC. Amino acids: CASSPVREGYGYTF.

The chain employs TRBV23-1 and TRBJ2-7; 9 nucleotides match TRBD1. TRBV23-1 is given ORF status, its function remaining uncertain. V lost 5 bases and J lost 9; bases outside the gene matches: 14. There are 15 residues in the CDR3. Written as DNA, the CDR3 is TGCGCCAGCAGTTCGCTCGCCGGGACAGGGTATAGGCAGTACTTC. Residues: CASSSLAGTGYRQYF.

This clone came up a few times. The CDR3, as DNA: TGTGCCAGCAGTCCCGCGGGACTAGCGGGAGCAGGCGAGCAGTACTTC. This gives the protein CASSPAGLAGAGEQYF. The chain couples TRBV6-6 to TRBJ2-7; 14 bases match TRBD2. The germline CDR1 and CDR2 sequences are MNHNY and SVGAGI (reference sequence). The CDR3 runs to 16 residues. The V and J ends lost 5 bases and 6 bases, in that order; junction bases with no gene match: 9.

The genes are TRBV11-3 and TRBJ1-3, with 9 bases identical to TRBD1. Trimming took 1 base from V and 16 from J; bases not matched to a gene: 20. This CDR3 has 17 residues. Germline V gives CDR1 SGHNT, CDR2 YENEEA. CDR3 protein: CASSLVDVGQGPPAPYF. The CDR3 DNA sequence: TGTGCCAGCAGCTTAGTCGACGTGGGACAGGGACCCCCAGCTCCGTATTTT. The whole variable domain, remainder taken from reference TRBV11-3 and TRBJ1-3, is EAGVVQSPRYKIIEKKQPVAFWCNPISGHNTLYWYLQNLGQGPELLIRYENEEAVDDSQLPKDRFSAERLKGVDSTLKIQPAELGDSAVYLCASSLVDVGQGPPAPYFGEGSWLTVV.

The rearrangement links TRBV27 to TRBJ1-5; 12 bases agree with TRBD1. Trimming cost V 1 base and J 6 bases; bases outside gene matches: 10. CDR1 is MNHEY, CDR2 SMNVEV, per germline (reference sequence). The CDR3 consists of 18 residues. The CDR3 is CASSLYGTGGERFQPQHF. CDR3 nucleotides: TGTGCCAGCAGTTTATATGGGACAGGGGGCGAGAGGTTTCAGCCCCAGCATTTT.

This sequence joins TRBV7-6 and TRBJ1-1; 7 nucleotides align to TRBD1. The trim removed 5 bases at V and 4 bases at J, leaving 4 bases unmatched. The CDR3 is 13 amino acids. CDR1 SGHVS and CDR2 FNYEAQ come from the germline V gene. This CDR3 reads CASSTQGPTEAFF. CDR3 bases: TGTGCCAGCAGCACACAGGGGCCCACTGAAGCTTTCTTT.

The gene calls are TRBV24-1 and TRBJ2-7; 7 bases align to TRBD1. V trimming: 3 bases; J trimming: 1 base; junction bases outside the gene matches: 8. Per germline, CDR1 KGHDR and CDR2 SFDVKD. There are 16 residues in the CDR3. The CDR3 DNA is TGTGCCACCAGTGATCAAGACAGGGTACGATCCTACGAGCAGTACTTC. It codes for CATSDQDRVRSYEQYF.